The source of this T cell receptor beta chain is a study of technical replicates of blood from a handful of donors. About this clone itself: This sample also contains other DNA sequences that code for the same CDR3.

V gave up 6 bases and J gave up 3 bases, with 11 bases separating them. The CDR3 has 14 amino acids. The germline CDR1 and CDR2 sequences are PRHDT and FYEKMQ (reference sequence). Some clones are missing from TCRdb's copy, which holds only in-frame ones; the method was immunoSEQ multiplex PCR. The sample yields 85,000 to 100,000 clones, approximately 95% seen once. This receptor was identified in a human donor in good health. Sequenced material: T cells isolated from PBMCs. The genes are TRBV13 and TRBJ1-4, with D uncertain. CDR3: CASSRRLSNEKLFF. As DNA, the CDR3 is TGTGCCAGCAGTCGGCGGCTATCTAATGAAAAACTGTTTTTT.